This passage covers 23 T cell receptor beta chains from one sample sequenced in a study of T cell responses to AZD1222 COVID-19 vaccine. Sequencing was performed with immunoSEQ multiplex PCR; in TCRdb, only in-frame clones are kept and a portion is missing. The sample contains tens of thousands of clones, around 90% of which appear only once. Here the sequenced sample was peripheral blood, taken on day 0 of AZD1222 vaccination. The source of these receptors is an adult in good health.

A few counts support this clone. The chain employs TRBV11-2 and TRBJ1-1; D remains ambiguous. Per the germline V gene, CDR1 is SGHAT and CDR2 is FQNNGV. The CDR3 loop spans 14 amino acids. V lost 1 base and J lost 5, with 11 bases in between. This chain's CDR3 is CASSLGNWETEAFF. Written as DNA, the CDR3 is TGTGCCAGCAGCTTAGGGAACTGGGAGACTGAAGCTTTCTTT.

The V gene is TRBV9, the J gene TRBJ2-1, with D uncertain. The V gene lost 0 bases and the J gene lost 9 bases, with 10 bases spanning the gap. From germline, CDR1 is SGDLS and CDR2 YYNGEE. This CDR3 is 13 amino acids long. CDR3 nucleotides: TGTGCCAGCAGCGTAGGGTCGGGCAGTGAGCAGTTCTTC. It yields the protein CASSVGSGSEQFF.

This rearrangement joins TRBV4-1 to TRBJ1-2; D call uncertain. The CDR3 length is 14 residues. Trimming took off 0 bases at V and 8 bases at J, with 13 bases between the two ends. The V gene's germline CDR1 is MGHRA and CDR2 YSYEKL. In DNA, the CDR3 is TGCGCCAGCAGCCAAGAAATGACGGTCCCGGGCTACACCTTC. It encodes CASSQEMTVPGYTF.

The rearrangement joins TRBV5-5 to TRBJ1-2, with TRBD1 matching 8 bases. This CDR3 has 14 residues. The V segment lost 5 bases and the J segment 9 bases; nucleotides outside the gene matches: 12. Germline CDR1 and CDR2: SGHKS and YYEKEE (reference sequence). CDR3 protein: CASSPPDRADRYTF. The CDR3, as DNA: TGTGCCAGCAGTCCACCGGACAGGGCAGATCGCTACACCTTC.

The genes are TRBV5-1 and TRBJ1-2; 8 nucleotides agree with TRBD1. Germline CDR1 SGHRS, CDR2 YFSETQ. The CDR3 covers 15 residues. Trimming cost V 2 bases and J 3 bases; bases outside gene matches: 6. CDR3: CASSFQGAGDYGYTF. Here the CDR3 DNA reads TGCGCCAGCAGCTTCCAGGGGGCCGGTGACTATGGCTACACCTTC.

V and J are TRBV19 and TRBJ1-2; 9 bases fit TRBD1. Germline CDR1 reads LNHDA; CDR2 reads SQIVND (reference sequence). The CDR3 has 13 residues. J gave up 6 bases and V 7 bases, and 6 bases lay outside the gene matches. CDR3: CASNHRGRDGYTF. The CDR3 region has the DNA TGTGCCAGTAATCACAGGGGGCGCGATGGCTACACCTTC.

CDR3 in amino acids: CASSSRRGETQYF. CDR3 DNA: TGTGCCAGCAGCTCGAGACGGGGAGAGACCCAGTACTTC. The rearrangement links TRBV9 to TRBJ2-5; a weak D match, TRBD2 (5 bases). Germline values: CDR1 SGDLS, CDR2 YYNGEE. The ends were cut back, 4 bases at V and 4 bases at J, with 11 bases in the middle. The CDR3 runs 13 residues.

The chain couples TRBV6-5 to TRBJ2-7; D is ambiguous. Germline V gene data show CDR1 as MNHEY and CDR2 as SVGAGI. CDR3 length: 12 amino acids. V was shortened by 0 bases and J by 4 bases, with 4 bases between the two germline ends. CDR3 sequence reads: CASSYSWYEQYF. The CDR3 DNA follows: TGTGCCAGCAGTTACTCGTGGTACGAGCAGTACTTC.

J is TRBJ1-1 and V is TRBV13; D is unresolved. The CDR3 length is 12 residues. The V end was cut by 5 bases, the J end by 5 bases, with 9 bases between. Germline CDR1 reads PRHDT; CDR2 reads FYEKMQ (reference sequence). The DNA of the CDR3 is TGTGCCAGCAGCGCCCGGAGAACTGAAGCTTTCTTT. Its translation is CASSARRTEAFF.

The V call is TRBV2, the J call TRBJ2-7; TRBD2 aligns across 11 bases. J was trimmed by 6 bases and V by 2 bases; bases with no gene match: 6. The CDR3 is 15 amino acids. Germline V gives CDR1 SNHLY, CDR2 FYNNEI. This CDR3 is CASSEILGLAGEQYF. Written as DNA, the CDR3 is TGTGCCAGCAGTGAAATCTTAGGACTAGCGGGCGAGCAGTACTTC.

The table lists this clone with a count of one. This sequence joins TRBV20-1 and TRBJ2-1, with 12 bases matching TRBD2. The CDR3 covers 15 residues. Per the germline V gene, CDR1 is DFQATT and CDR2 is SNEGSKA (reference sequence). J gave up 10 bases and V 3 bases, and 10 bases lay outside the gene matches. CDR3 sequence: CSASPWTSGVKEQFF. CDR3 nucleotide sequence: TGCAGTGCTAGTCCCTGGACTAGCGGGGTTAAAGAGCAGTTCTTC.

The chain has TRBV11-2 and TRBJ1-1; 10 bases align to TRBD1. CDR1 and CDR2 (germline): SGHAT, FQNNGV. Trimming removed 1 base from V and 1 base from J; junction bases left unmatched: 9. The CDR3 sequence is 18 residues long. Here the CDR3 reads CASSLGDPGQGTNTEAFF. CDR3 sequence (DNA): TGTGCCAGCAGCTTAGGTGACCCGGGACAGGGGACGAACACTGAAGCTTTCTTT. The whole variable domain, remainder taken from reference TRBV11-2 and TRBJ1-1, is EAGVAQSPRYKIIEKRQSVAFWCNPISGHATLYWYQQILGQGPKLLIQFQNNGVVDDSQLPKDRFSAERLKGVDSTLKIQPAKLEDSAVYLCASSLGDPGQGTNTEAFFGQGTRLTVV.

The CDR3 loop reads CASSQETGGNSPLHF. The CDR3 DNA reads as TGTGCCAGCAGCCAAGAGACAGGGGGGAATTCACCCCTCCACTTT. The chain is built from TRBV14 and TRBJ1-6; TRBD1 aligns across 9 bases. The V gene end was trimmed by 0 bases and the J gene end by 7 bases; junction bases not matched to a gene: 1. The CDR3 spans 15 residues. The germline V gene has CDR1 SGHDN and CDR2 FVKESK.

With respect to this clone: Other DNA sequences within the sample encode an identical CDR3. The chain joins TRBV20-1 to TRBJ2-2, with TRBD2 matching over 11 bases. V shed 3 bases, J shed 5 bases, and the junction held 2 bases outside the gene matches. CDR1 and CDR2 (germline): DFQATT, SNEGSKA (reference sequence). This CDR3 spans 14 amino acids. The CDR3 coding sequence is TGCAGTGCTAGTCTAGCGGGAGGTACCGGGGAGCTGTTTTTT. It translates to CSASLAGGTGELFF.

The rearrangement uses TRBV13 and TRBJ2-7; 9 nucleotides line up with TRBD2. Unmatched junction bases numbered 7, after V lost 1 base and J lost 3 bases. CDR3 length: 16 residues. Germline V gene sequence: CDR1 PRHDT, CDR2 FYEKMQ (reference sequence). CDR3 sequence (DNA): TGTGCCAGCAGCTTAGCTAGCGGGGAAAACATCTACGAGCAGTACTTC. Translating it yields CASSLASGENIYEQYF. Using reference TRBV13 and TRBJ2-7 for the parts outside the CDR3, the full variable domain is AAGVIQSPRHLIKEKRETATLKCYPIPRHDTVYWYQQGPGQDPQFLISFYEKMQSDKGSIPDRFSAQQFSDYHSELNMSSLELGDSALYFCASSLASGENIYEQYFGPGTRLTVT.

V is TRBV29-1 and J is TRBJ1-2; perhaps TRBD1 as D (6 bases). From germline, CDR1 is SQVTM and CDR2 ANQGSEA. V lost 3 bases, J lost 8 bases, and 13 bases lay in between. The CDR3 is made up of 12 amino acids. Here the CDR3 DNA reads TGCAGCGTTGAGTCTGGGGGCTTAGGCTACACCTTC. This encodes CSVESGGLGYTF.

This sequence joins TRBV19 and TRBJ2-7, with 9 bases that match TRBD1. The CDR3 has 14 amino acids. Germline loops: CDR1 LNHDA, CDR2 SQIVND (reference sequence). V dropped 10 bases and J dropped 3; count of bases not matched to a gene: 10. The CDR3 coding sequence is TGTGCCACGTCCGCGGGACAGGGTGTCTACGAGCAGTACTTC. The encoded protein is CATSAGQGVYEQYF.

This rearrangement joins TRBV9 to TRBJ2-7, with no clear D. Germline assignment: CDR1 SGDLS and CDR2 YYNGEE. The germline V and J ends were trimmed by 4 bases and 0 bases, with 8 bases remaining between them. The CDR3 sequence is 13 residues long. CDR3 protein: CASSREFSYEQYF. The CDR3 nucleotides are TGTGCCAGCAGCCGAGAGTTCTCCTACGAGCAGTACTTC.

J is TRBJ2-5 and V is TRBV10-3; 11 bases map to TRBD1. V was clipped by 7 bases and J by 3 bases; unmatched bases: 1. Germline V gene data show CDR1 as ENHRY and CDR2 as SYGVKD. The length of the CDR3 is 13 residues. CDR3 DNA sequence: TGTGCCATCAAGGGACAGGGGGAAGAGACCCAGTACTTC. It is translated as CAIKGQGEETQYF.

The J gene is TRBJ2-2, the V gene TRBV9; the match to TRBD1 covers 8 bases. Germline V gene data show CDR1 as SGDLS and CDR2 as YYNGEE. Unmatched junction bases numbered 4, after V lost 4 bases and J lost 2 bases. This CDR3 region has 15 residues. This CDR3 reads CASSPGQGNTGELFF. In nucleotides, the CDR3 is TGTGCCAGCAGCCCCGGACAGGGCAACACCGGGGAGCTGTTTTTT.

This clone is a singleton in its sample. The rearrangement links TRBV15 to TRBJ1-3; D is uncertain. The germline CDR1 and CDR2 sequences are LNHNV and YYDKDF (reference sequence). The CDR3 contains 15 residues. The germline V and J ends were trimmed by 8 bases and 0 bases, with 14 bases remaining between them. DNA of the CDR3: TGTGCCACCGGCCAAAATGGAAACTCTGGAAACACCATATATTTT. Translation: CATGQNGNSGNTIYF.

The genes are TRBV30 and TRBJ1-2; D ambiguous. The length of the CDR3 is 12 residues. In germline, CDR1 is GTSNPN, CDR2 SVGIG (reference sequence). V lost 1 base to trimming and J lost 4 bases, with 7 bases between them. CDR3 coding DNA: TGTGCCTGGAGTGGGGAAGGCTATGGCTACACCTTC. Encoded protein: CAWSGEGYGYTF.

This sequence joins TRBV9 and TRBJ1-4, with unresolved D. Germline values: CDR1 SGDLS, CDR2 YYNGEE. The CDR3 contains 12 residues. Between the trimmed V and J ends, which lost 3 bases and 6 bases, there was a span of 6 bases. In nucleotides, the CDR3 is TGTGCCAGCAGCGCTCGGGATGAAAAACTGTTTTTT. Residues: CASSARDEKLFF.